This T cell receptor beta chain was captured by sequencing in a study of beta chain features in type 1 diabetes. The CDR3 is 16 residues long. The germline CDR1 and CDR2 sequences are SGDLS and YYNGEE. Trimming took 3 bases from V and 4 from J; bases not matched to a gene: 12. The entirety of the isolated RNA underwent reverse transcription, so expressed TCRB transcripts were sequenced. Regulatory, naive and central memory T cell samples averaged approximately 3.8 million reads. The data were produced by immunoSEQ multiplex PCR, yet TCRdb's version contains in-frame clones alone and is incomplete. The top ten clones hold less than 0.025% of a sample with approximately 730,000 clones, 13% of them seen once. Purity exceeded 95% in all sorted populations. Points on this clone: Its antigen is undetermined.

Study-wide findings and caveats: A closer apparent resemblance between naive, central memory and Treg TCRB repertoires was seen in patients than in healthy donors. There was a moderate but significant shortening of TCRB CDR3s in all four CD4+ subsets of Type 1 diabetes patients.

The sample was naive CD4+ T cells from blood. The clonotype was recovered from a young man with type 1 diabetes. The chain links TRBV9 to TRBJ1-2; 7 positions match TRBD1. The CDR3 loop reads CASSEGRGGAGYGYTF. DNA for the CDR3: TGTGCCAGCAGCGAGGGGCGAGGGGGCGCGGGCTATGGCTACACCTTC.